A selection of T cell receptor beta chains follows, all from one sample in a study of blood T cell repertoires in COVID-19. TCRdb's table, derived via immunoSEQ multiplex PCR, lists solely in-frame clones and lacks some. The repertoire holds about 280,000 clones, with around nine tenths as singletons. The specimen sequenced was PBMCs or T cells enriched from blood (not recorded which). These receptor sequences come from a woman aged 55-69 years who had recovered from COVID-19. The CDR3 runs from the conserved cysteine through the conserved F or W. A D gene is named only where the DNA matches it firmly. Clone size is given for some rows only: seen once, a few or many times, or a class if the clone is expanded.

j_call v_call clone_size d_call cdr3_length cdr3_aa cdr3_nt
TRBJ2-2 TRBV9 - TRBD1 19 CASSAGFGTGVANTGELFF TGTGCCAGCAGCGCCGGTTTCGGGACAGGGGTCGCGAACACCGGGGAGCTGTTTTTT
TRBJ1-1 TRBV9 - - 11 CASSVTGDAFF TGTGCCAGCAGCGTTACGGGGGACGCTTTCTTT
TRBJ1-2 TRBV20-1 once - 10 CSARSGGYTF TGCAGTGCTCGTTCGGGAGGCTACACCTTC
TRBJ2-5 TRBV3-1/TRBV3-2 few TRBD2 15 CASSQEGLAQETQYF TGTGCCAGCAGCCAGGAGGGACTAGCCCAAGAGACCCAGTACTTC
TRBJ2-7 TRBV7-9 few TRBD2 14 CASSSSGGPYEQYF TGTGCCAGCAGCTCTAGCGGGGGACCCTACGAGCAGTACTTC
TRBJ2-1 TRBV28 - TRBD2 14 CASSAGTKNNEQFF TGTGCCAGCAGTGCCGGGACTAAAAACAATGAGCAGTTCTTC
TRBJ1-3 TRBV7-9 once TRBD1 19 CASSSLPGQGDDSGNTIYF TGTGCCAGCAGCTCACTACCGGGACAGGGCGATGATTCTGGAAACACCATATATTTT
TRBJ2-7 TRBV6-5 - - 12 CAITQGSYEQYF TGTGCCATCACTCAGGGATCCTACGAGCAGTACTTC
TRBJ2-3 TRBV6-1 few TRBD2 19 CASSEEFLPAGGITDTQYF TGTGCCAGCAGTGAAGAATTCCTCCCGGCGGGGGGTATCACAGATACGCAGTATTTT
TRBJ2-1 TRBV15 once TRBD2 16 CATSRGGLAGGSEQFF TGTGCCACCAGCAGGGGTGGACTAGCGGGAGGAAGTGAGCAGTTCTTC
TRBJ1-1 TRBV19 - - 15 CASSRGGGSHTEAFF TGTGCCAGTAGTAGGGGTGGAGGGAGTCACACTGAAGCTTTCTTT
TRBJ2-7 TRBV6-5 few TRBD1 13 CASTNPGGYEQYF TGTGCCAGCACCAACCCAGGGGGTTACGAGCAGTACTTC
TRBJ2-4 TRBV7-3 - TRBD2 14 CASSPGGGRNIQYF TGTGCCAGCAGCCCCGGGGGGGGGCGAAACATTCAGTACTTC
TRBJ1-6 TRBV27 - - 18 CASRLGASGESYNSPLHF TGTGCCAGCAGACTTGGGGCTAGTGGGGAATCCTATAATTCACCCCTCCACTTT
TRBJ1-3 TRBV5-1 once - 15 CASSYTGFSGNTIYF TGCGCCAGCAGCTACACAGGATTCTCTGGAAACACCATATATTTT
TRBJ2-3 TRBV12-5 - TRBD1 14 CASGTGQGGDTQYF TGTGCTAGTGGTACAGGACAGGGGGGTGATACGCAGTATTTT
TRBJ1-6 TRBV11-1 once - 13 CASSSFVSGVLHF TGTGCCAGCAGCTCGTTTGTTAGCGGAGTCCTCCACTTT
TRBJ2-1 TRBV28 - TRBD1 16 CASKHRGDRGRNEQFF TGTGCCAGCAAACACCGGGGGGACAGGGGGCGAAATGAGCAGTTCTTC
TRBJ2-2 TRBV28 once - 13 CASSISSGGELFF TGTGCCAGCAGTATCAGCTCGGGAGGGGAGCTGTTTTTT
TRBJ1-1 TRBV5-4 - TRBD1 14 CASRTGGLNTEAFF TGTGCCAGCAGGACAGGGGGTTTGAACACTGAAGCTTTCTTT
TRBJ2-7 TRBV7-8 - TRBD2 16 CASSSRTSGASYEQYF TGTGCCAGCAGCAGCCGGACTAGCGGGGCCTCCTACGAGCAGTACTTC
TRBJ1-5 TRBV29-1 - TRBD1 13 CSVRTGQGQPQHF TGCAGCGTCAGGACAGGGCAGGGTCAGCCCCAGCATTTT
TRBJ2-3 TRBV13 - TRBD1 16 CASSLDEGARTDTQYF TGTGCCAGCAGCTTAGACGAGGGGGCGAGGACAGATACGCAGTATTTT
TRBJ2-7 TRBV7-9 - TRBD1 15 CASSLYPGQMYEQYF TGTGCCAGCAGCTTATACCCGGGACAGATGTACGAGCAGTACTTC
TRBJ2-3 TRBV7-9 - TRBD2 14 CASSLIAGENTQYF TGTGCCAGCAGCTTGATAGCGGGAGAGAATACGCAGTATTTT
TRBJ1-5 TRBV5-1 - TRBD1 16 CASSQGTGEKNQPQHF TGCGCCAGCAGCCAAGGGACAGGGGAGAAGAATCAGCCCCAGCATTTT
TRBJ2-3 TRBV7-3 - TRBD2 15 CASSYGAGLTDTQYF TGTGCCAGCAGCTACGGAGCGGGACTTACAGATACGCAGTATTTT
TRBJ1-5 TRBV19 - TRBD1 13 CASSIDRAQPQHF TGTGCCAGTAGTATTGACAGGGCTCAGCCCCAGCATTTT
TRBJ1-5 TRBV28 - TRBD1 15 CASSTGQGGNQPQHF TGTGCCAGCAGTACGGGACAGGGGGGCAATCAGCCCCAGCATTTT
TRBJ1-1 TRBV7-9 - - 17 CASSSPGPKRENTEAFF TGTGCCAGCAGCTCCCCCGGGCCTAAACGGGAGAACACTGAAGCTTTCTTT
TRBJ1-5 TRBV18 - TRBD1 16 CASSPARDRGDQPQHF TGTGCCAGCTCACCCGCTCGGGACAGGGGGGATCAGCCCCAGCATTTT
TRBJ2-7 TRBV30 - TRBD2 15 CAWSLAGAPTYEQYF TGTGCCTGGAGCCTAGCGGGGGCCCCAACCTACGAGCAGTACTTC
TRBJ1-6 TRBV2 once TRBD1 15 CASRRGTGDNSPLHF TGTGCCAGCAGGAGGGGGACAGGGGATAATTCACCCCTCCACTTT
TRBJ2-1 TRBV4-1 - TRBD1 16 CASSQAGTGGVWEQFF TGCGCCAGCAGCCAAGCCGGGACAGGGGGAGTCTGGGAGCAGTTCTTC
TRBJ1-4 TRBV29-1 - TRBD1 12 CSGGQGARELFF TGCAGCGGCGGACAGGGGGCTCGGGAACTGTTTTTT
TRBJ2-7 TRBV5-1 few TRBD1 14 CASSPSQGDYEQYF TGCGCCAGCAGCCCCTCGCAGGGGGACTACGAGCAGTACTTC
TRBJ2-7 TRBV28 - - 14 CASSSNPQAYEQYF TGTGCCAGCAGTTCCAACCCCCAGGCCTACGAGCAGTACTTC
TRBJ2-7 TRBV19 - - 14 CASSIRWPPYEQYF TGTGCCAGTAGCATAAGATGGCCACCCTACGAGCAGTACTTC
TRBJ1-5 TRBV28 - - 16 CASRTEQGRGNQPQHF TGTGCCAGCAGAACTGAACAGGGACGGGGCAATCAGCCCCAGCATTTT
TRBJ1-4 TRBV28 - - 14 CASSPPPTNEKLFF TGTGCCAGCAGTCCCCCTCCAACTAATGAAAAACTGTTTTTT
TRBJ1-2 TRBV5-1 once - 14 CASSFVQAHHGYTF TGCGCCAGCAGCTTTGTACAGGCCCACCATGGCTACACCTTC
TRBJ2-5 TRBV19 - - 14 CASRAQGSQETQYF TGTGCCAGTAGAGCCCAGGGCAGTCAAGAGACCCAGTACTTC
TRBJ2-5 TRBV5-1 - TRBD2 14 CASSLLAGGETQYF TGCGCCAGCAGCTTACTAGCGGGAGGAGAGACCCAGTACTTC
TRBJ1-4 TRBV12-5 - - 14 CASGATGPVEKLFF TGTGCTAGTGGCGCGACAGGACCCGTCGAAAAACTGTTTTTT
TRBJ2-5 TRBV5-6 - TRBD1 14 CASSPATGGETQYF TGTGCCAGCAGCCCAGCGACAGGGGGCGAGACCCAGTACTTC
TRBJ2-1 TRBV5-1 - TRBD2 15 CASSLMTSGDNEQFF TGCGCCAGCAGCTTGATGACTAGCGGGGACAATGAGCAGTTCTTC
TRBJ1-5 TRBV4-1 - - 17 CASSQGAGGPSNQPQHF TGCGCCAGCAGCCAAGGGGCGGGGGGGCCTAGCAATCAGCCCCAGCATTTT
TRBJ2-3 TRBV29-1 - TRBD2 14 CSFRTSGGTDTQYF TGCAGCTTCCGGACTAGCGGAGGCACAGATACGCAGTATTTT
TRBJ1-2 TRBV4-1 - - 14 CASSHQDQGRGYTF TGCGCCAGCAGCCATCAAGATCAGGGAAGGGGCTACACCTTC
TRBJ1-5 TRBV5-1 - TRBD1 15 CASSLTGNRGQPQHF TGCGCCAGCAGCTTAACCGGGAACAGGGGTCAGCCCCAGCATTTT
TRBJ2-2 TRBV11-2 - - 14 CASSLHSRTGELFF TGTGCCAGCAGCTTACATAGTCGGACCGGGGAGCTGTTTTTT
TRBJ2-3 TRBV18 - TRBD2 19 CASSPGLAGEFSSTDTQYF TGTGCCAGCTCACCGGGACTAGCGGGGGAGTTTTCTAGCACAGATACGCAGTATTTT
TRBJ1-6 TRBV11-2 - - 13 CASSSGLNSPLHF TGTGCCAGCAGCTCCGGACTGAATTCACCCCTCCACTTT
TRBJ1-3 TRBV3-1/TRBV3-2 - TRBD1 17 CASSLARRDRAGNTIYF TGTGCCAGCAGCCTCGCAAGAAGGGACAGGGCGGGAAACACCATATATTTT
TRBJ1-2 TRBV5-1 - TRBD1 15 CASSSSLTGGYGYTF TGCGCCAGCAGCTCTAGCCTAACAGGGGGCTATGGCTACACCTTC